These 13 T cell receptor beta chains came from one sample sequenced in a study of blood T cell repertoires in COVID-19. Assay: immunoSEQ multiplex PCR; the TCRdb copy retains only in-frame clones and omits some. The table has 300,000 to 350,000 clones, approximately 90% seen once. The sample consisted of peripheral blood. Receptors originate from a young man with COVID-19, enrolled during active disease.

The chain couples TRBV6-5 to TRBJ2-7; D might be TRBD2 (6 bases). This CDR3 spans 14 amino acids. Germline CDR1 MNHEY, CDR2 SVGAGI. V lost 2 bases and J 3 bases, leaving 11 bases between the germline ends. CDR3 nucleotides: TGTGCCAGCAGTTACGGAGGGGCAGGCTACGAGCAGTACTTC. Its protein product is CASSYGGAGYEQYF.

V gene TRBV24-1 combines with J gene TRBJ1-1; 8 bases match TRBD1. Germline V gene sequence: CDR1 KGHDR, CDR2 SFDVKD. V shed 3 bases, J shed 7 bases, and the junction held 6 bases outside the gene matches. The CDR3 loop spans 14 amino acids. This CDR3 reads CATSDPDRADEAFF. Written as DNA, the CDR3 is TGTGCCACCAGTGATCCGGACAGGGCAGATGAAGCTTTCTTT.

The chain uses TRBV2 and TRBJ2-3; TRBD2 matches at 7 bases. The germline gives CDR1 SNHLY, CDR2 FYNNEI. The V and J ends lost 5 bases and 3 bases, in that order; junction bases with no gene match: 5. The CDR3 loop spans 14 amino acids. CDR3 protein: CASSRTSRTDTQYF. Written as DNA, the CDR3 is TGTGCCAGCAGTAGGACTAGTAGGACAGATACGCAGTATTTT.

The chain is built from TRBV7-4 and TRBJ1-5; 7 positions match TRBD1. V shed 5 bases and J 0 bases; nucleotides not matched to a gene: 16. CDR3 length equals 19 residues. Germline loops: CDR1 SGHVT, CDR2 SQSDAQ. The CDR3 sequence is CASSPPTGQVLYSNQPQHF. CDR3 bases: TGTGCCAGCAGCCCTCCGACAGGGCAAGTCCTTTATAGCAATCAGCCCCAGCATTTT.

This sequence joins TRBV4-2 and TRBJ2-1; D might be TRBD2 (6 bases). This CDR3 spans 19 amino acids. V lost 0 bases and J lost 0, with 18 bases in between. In germline, CDR1 is LGHNA, CDR2 YNFKEQ. CDR3 in amino acids: CASSQDPPIAVTSYNEQFF. As DNA, the CDR3 is TGTGCCAGCAGCCAAGATCCTCCAATAGCGGTCACCTCCTACAATGAGCAGTTCTTC.

The chain joins TRBV14 to TRBJ2-7; D is ambiguous. Germline lookup yields CDR1 SGHDN and CDR2 FVKESK. The CDR3 is 11 residues long. The V gene lost 3 bases and the J gene lost 3 bases, with 3 bases spanning the gap. The DNA of the CDR3 is TGTGCCAGCAGCCACTTCTACGAGCAGTACTTC. Amino acids: CASSHFYEQYF. Complete variable domain (other parts from reference TRBV14 and TRBJ2-7): EAGVTQFPSHSVIEKGQTVTLRCDPISGHDNLYWYRRVMGKEIKFLLHFVKESKQDESGMPNNRFLAERTGGTYSTLKVQPAELEDSGVYFCASSHFYEQYFGPGTRLTVT.

The V gene is TRBV7-2, the J gene TRBJ2-1; 8 nucleotides match TRBD1. The CDR3 contains 15 residues. With 1 base clipped from V and 7 bases from J, the junction kept 6 bases outside the gene matches. From germline, CDR1 is SGHTA and CDR2 FQGNSA. The CDR3 bases are TGTGCCAGCAGCTTAGACAGGGGGTGGTGGAATGAGCAGTTCTTC. Residues: CASSLDRGWWNEQFF.

The chain uses TRBV7-8 and TRBJ2-1; possibly TRBD2 for D (5 bases). The CDR3 sequence is 14 residues long. Germline V CDR1 and CDR2: SGHVS, FQNEAQ. Trimming removed 6 bases from V and 3 bases from J, with 12 bases in between. The CDR3 coding sequence is TGTGCCAGCAGTGGACTGATACTCTACAATGAGCAGTTCTTC. It encodes CASSGLILYNEQFF.

The chain employs TRBV5-1 and TRBJ1-4, with D uncertain. Germline-derived CDR1 and CDR2 are SGHRS and YFSETQ. The CDR3 length is 13 residues. V lost 4 bases and J lost 7, with 11 bases in between. The chain's CDR3 is CASSPTSGEKLFF. The CDR3 DNA sequence: TGCGCCAGCAGCCCCACGAGTGGTGAAAAACTGTTTTTT.

This clone was observed a few times. The chain employs TRBV6-4 and TRBJ2-3; 9 nucleotides agree with TRBD2. CDR1 is MRHNA, CDR2 SNTAGT, per germline. V dropped 1 base and J dropped 1; count of bases not matched to a gene: 3. CDR3 length: 16 residues. CDR3 region: CASSDLAGDGTDTQYF. CDR3 nucleotides: TGTGCCAGCAGTGACTTAGCGGGAGATGGCACAGATACGCAGTATTTT.

CDR3 in DNA: TGTGCCAGCAGCTTAGGGCAGGGGGTATCCTACGAGCAGTACTTC. Translating gives CASSLGQGVSYEQYF. J is TRBJ2-7 and V is TRBV7-9, with TRBD1 identical over 7 bases. V lost 1 base and J lost 1; bases outside the gene matches: 4. The CDR3 spans 15 residues. CDR1 and CDR2 from the germline V gene are SEHNR and FQNEAQ (reference sequence).

This rearrangement joins TRBV24-1 to TRBJ2-2; 8 bases are shared with TRBD2. With V trimmed by 1 base and J by 6 bases, 12 bases remained unmatched. There are 18 residues in the CDR3. Germline values: CDR1 KGHDR, CDR2 SFDVKD. CDR3 loop: CATSDLPSPGGGSGELFF. The CDR3 coding sequence is TGTGCCACCAGTGATTTACCTAGCCCGGGAGGGGGTTCCGGGGAGCTGTTTTTT.

V usage is TRBV6-2 or TRBV6-3 and J usage is TRBJ1-5; 7 bases map to TRBD1. Germline values: CDR1 MNHEY, CDR2 SVGEGT. This CDR3 is 13 amino acids long. Unmatched junction bases numbered 6, after V lost 6 bases and J lost 7 bases. The CDR3 loop reads CASSTTGIQPQHF. The CDR3 DNA sequence: TGTGCCAGCAGCACGACAGGGATCCAGCCCCAGCATTTT.